Described below is a single TCR beta chain sequence and its context. Its antigen is unidentified. The data were obtained in a study of T cells in Graves' hyperthyroidism and ophthalmopathy. Study-wide points: Clonotypes that were expanded in thyroid above 0.001 mostly appeared in blood too. Model predictions of ophthalmopathy came a median approximately seven months before onset.

The CDR3 is made up of 12 amino acids. The germline gives CDR1 MNHEY, CDR2 SVGAGI. Trimming took 4 bases from V and 5 from J, leaving 8 bases between them. Hyperthyroidism patients were newly diagnosed, had disease duration under 2 months, and were aged 18 to 65 years. PBMCs were obtained from over 8.5 ml fresh peripheral blood. Amplification targeted TCR beta CDR3 regions from RNA transcripts. First-round RT-PCR targeting the TCR CDR3 was performed with the HTBI primer set. Each CDR3 protein is one row after TCRdb ran MiXCR on the multiplex PCR reads. The repertoire has hundreds of thousands of distinct CDR3 sequences, roughly 13% of them found once; the top ten carry 20% to 25%.

V usage is TRBV6-5 and J usage is TRBJ1-2; no firm D call. Sequenced: blood. The TCR was taken from a woman under 40 with Graves' hyperthyroidism. The CDR3 loop is CASSSSIYGYTF. CDR3 nucleotide sequence: TGTGCCAGCAGTTCCTCGATATATGGCTACACCTTC.